Listed below are T cell receptor beta chains from one sample, sequenced in a study of intratumoral heterogeneity in liver cancer. The method was immunoSEQ multiplex PCR; TCRdb's version includes in-frame clones alone and lacks a portion of them. The sample gives over 20,000 clones, around two thirds of which show up once; approximately 18% is in the top ten. The sequenced sample was tumor-adjacent normal tissue, obtained before any cancer treatment. The receptors come from a woman in her 70s with hepatocellular carcinoma. Both conserved end residues are part of each CDR3. The D gene is left open where the match is weak. A row's size may be missing; if present it is once, few, many or a size class.

abundance	v_gene	d_gene	j_gene	CDR3nt	CDR3aa
few	TRBV9	TRBD2	TRBJ2-1	TGTGCCAGCAGCATGCATCCCGAAGCGGGAGGGCCCTACAATGAGCAGTTCTTC	CASSMHPEAGGPYNEQFF
.	TRBV5-1	.	TRBJ1-2	TGCGCCAGCAGCTTGGTGGGGATGGAGGGCTACACCTTC	CASSLVGMEGYTF
.	TRBV5-4	TRBD1	TRBJ2-2	TGTGCCAGCAGTGCCGGGACAGGGAGGACCGGGGAGCTGTTTTTT	CASSAGTGRTGELFF
.	TRBV5-4	.	TRBJ1-5	TGTGCCAGCAGCTTGGGGGGGCGCGGGAGCAATCAGCCCCAGCATTTT	CASSLGGRGSNQPQHF
.	TRBV3-1/TRBV3-2	TRBD1	TRBJ2-7	TGTGCCAGCAGCCAAGGGGACAGGGGTCCCGAGCAGTACTTC	CASSQGDRGPEQYF
once	TRBV7-2	.	TRBJ1-1	TGTGCCAGCAGCTCTAGTTGGGACACGACGTTCACTGAAGCTTTCTTT	CASSSSWDTTFTEAFF
.	TRBV20-1	.	TRBJ2-7	TGCAGTGCCGGTCCTAGCTACGAGCAGTACTTC	CSAGPSYEQYF
.	TRBV30	TRBD1	TRBJ2-4	TGTGCCTGGGGACAGGGGGCAAGGAACATTCAGTACTTC	CAWGQGARNIQYF
.	TRBV19	.	TRBJ1-5	TGTGCCAGTCGGACAGTAAATAGCAATCAGCCCCAGCATTTT	CASRTVNSNQPQHF
.	TRBV27	.	TRBJ1-2	TGTGCCAGCAGTGTAGTGGGGCGGGGGGGCTACACCTTC	CASSVVGRGGYTF
.	TRBV6-6	TRBD1	TRBJ1-3	TGTGCCAGCAGTCCATATTTAGGGGGCGACTTCTCTGGAAACACCATATATTTT	CASSPYLGGDFSGNTIYF
medium-sized	TRBV24-1	.	TRBJ1-1	TGTGCCACCAGTGTCCCGATATGGAGCGGGTTGAACACTGAAGCTTTCTTT	CATSVPIWSGLNTEAFF
.	TRBV5-4	TRBD2	TRBJ2-7	TGTGCCAGCAGCCCGGGAAGCGGGAACTCCTACGAGCAGTACTTC	CASSPGSGNSYEQYF
.	TRBV3-1/TRBV3-2	TRBD2	TRBJ2-5	TGTGCCAGCAGTCAAAGTCTAGCGGGAGGTTTGGAGACCCAGTACTTC	CASSQSLAGGLETQYF
.	TRBV28	.	TRBJ2-2	TGTGCCAGCAGTCCCGACAGCACCGGGGAGCTGTTTTTT	CASSPDSTGELFF
.	TRBV5-1	.	TRBJ2-3	TGCGCCAGCAGCTTGGAAGCAAATACGCAGTATTTT	CASSLEANTQYF
.	TRBV4-1	.	TRBJ2-3	TGCGCCAGCAGCCAAGATATAGCTGAGGAGTGGGCAGATACGCAGTATTTT	CASSQDIAEEWADTQYF
.	TRBV3-1/TRBV3-2	.	TRBJ2-3	TGTGCCAGCAGCCAAGGCGGGCACCTAAGCACAGATACGCAGTATTTT	CASSQGGHLSTDTQYF
.	TRBV5-1	.	TRBJ2-3	TGCGCCAGCAGCTCCTCTGGGAGGCAGGGAGCAGATACGCAGTATTTT	CASSSSGRQGADTQYF
.	TRBV9	.	TRBJ1-2	TGTGCCAGCAGCAAAGGGACGGAAATAGATGGCTACACCTTC	CASSKGTEIDGYTF
.	TRBV30	TRBD2	TRBJ2-7	TGTGCCTGGACTACTAGCGGGAGAGGCGAGCAGTACTTC	CAWTTSGRGEQYF
.	TRBV3-1/TRBV3-2	TRBD1	TRBJ2-3	TGTGCCAGCAGCCGGGACAGCGGACCAGCCCCAGATACGCAGTATTTT	CASSRDSGPAPDTQYF
.	TRBV5-1	.	TRBJ2-7	TGCGCCAGCAGCCCGGACGTGCGGGACTCCTACGAGCAGTACTTC	CASSPDVRDSYEQYF